These 21 T cell receptor beta chains were sequenced from one sample in a study of CD8+CD57+ T cells in acquired aplastic anemia. All patients picked for sequencing had shown, by flow cytometry, an expansion of CD8+CD57+ cells. Genomic DNA, serving as template, underwent TCR beta VDJ and CDR3 profiling. TCRdb re-analysed the reads in MiXCR, keeping a single row per CDR3 protein. The data hold roughly 280,000 distinct CDR3 sequences, with about 50% observed a single time. The sequencing input was sorted CD4+, CD8+, or CD8+CD57+ T cells (not recorded which) from PBMCs. These receptors were taken from a human donor with aplastic anemia.

The CDR3 reads CASSSAGGAFF. For the CDR3, the DNA is TGTGCCAGCAGTTCAGCAGGGGGGGCTTTCTTT. This sequence joins TRBV11-2 and TRBJ1-1, with 7 bases aligning to TRBD1. This CDR3 contains 11 residues. V gave up 6 bases and J gave up 11 bases; unmatched junction bases: 6. From germline, CDR1 is SGHAT and CDR2 FQNNGV.

J is TRBJ2-7 and V is TRBV6-1; D not certain. Germline V CDR1 and CDR2: MNHNS, SASEGT. CDR3 size: 13 residues. V lost 5 bases and J 8 bases, leaving 16 bases between the germline ends. In DNA form, the CDR3 reads TGTGCCAGCAGTCTGGGATCCTCGGGCAAGCAGTACTTC. Amino acid sequence: CASSLGSSGKQYF.

This chain connects TRBV20-1 to TRBJ1-6; D is uncertain. The CDR3 length is 17 residues. The V gene's germline CDR1 is DFQATT and CDR2 SNEGSKA (reference sequence). The V end lost 3 bases, the J end lost 1 base, and 16 bases lay between the germline ends. The CDR3 DNA is TGCAGTGCTAGTAGGACCTCGCGGGGATCCTATAATTCACCCCTCCACTTT. Translation: CSASRTSRGSYNSPLHF.

This clonotype was observed at least ten times. The V and J genes are TRBV10-3 and TRBJ2-3; the D gene could be TRBD1 or TRBD2 (5 bases each). The germline V gene has CDR1 ENHRY and CDR2 SYGVKD. The CDR3 covers 14 residues. The V gene lost 0 bases and the J gene lost 4 bases, with 8 bases spanning the gap. The CDR3 DNA is TGTGCCATCAGTGAGTCGAAGGGACCAGATACGCAGTATTTT. Translating gives CAISESKGPDTQYF.

This clonotype came up many times. The chain couples TRBV15 to TRBJ2-7; possibly TRBD1 for D (7 bases). The germline V and J ends were trimmed by 0 bases and 7 bases, with 16 bases remaining between them. CDR3 size: 15 residues. The germline V gene has CDR1 LNHNV and CDR2 YYDKDF (reference sequence). The CDR3 nucleotides read TGTGCCACCAGCAGAGATTCCCTACAGGGGAGGGAGCAGTACTTC. It yields the protein CATSRDSLQGREQYF.

The rearrangement uses TRBV15 and TRBJ2-5, with 10 bases that match TRBD2. The junction had 5 bases not matched to a gene; V was cut back by 6 bases and J by 4 bases. Germline V gene data show CDR1 as LNHNV and CDR2 as YYDKDF (reference sequence). CDR3 length: 14 residues. CDR3 protein: CATSKRGGSETQYF. The CDR3 DNA reads TGTGCCACCAGTAAGCGGGGGGGCTCAGAGACCCAGTACTTC.

J is TRBJ2-3 and V is TRBV4-3; weak D call: TRBD2 (5 bases). This CDR3 has 14 amino acids. Germline V lookup: CDR1 LGHNA, CDR2 YSLEER. The V end lost 4 bases, the J end lost 5 bases, and 13 bases lay between the germline ends. The CDR3 region has the DNA TGCGCCAGCAGCCCCGAACCGGGAAGAGATACGCAGTATTTT. This translates into CASSPEPGRDTQYF.

Notes on this clonotype: The germline gene is not matched at one end of the junction; a read error may be the cause. This sequence joins TRBV4-1 and TRBJ2-7, with TRBD1 matching over 9 bases. This CDR3 region has 15 residues. Germline CDR1 MGHRA, CDR2 YSYEKL. The CDR3 DNA reads TGCGCCTGCAGCCACTCACAGGGGGCGAGGTACGAGCAGTACTTC. Residues: CACSHSQGARYEQYF.

V gene TRBV15 combines with J gene TRBJ1-1; 10 positions match TRBD1. V lost 7 bases, J lost 0 bases, and 8 bases stayed unmatched. The CDR3 extends over 16 amino acids. Germline CDR1 and CDR2: LNHNV and YYDKDF (reference sequence). The CDR3 here is CATTGTGDRMNTEAFF. CDR3 DNA sequence: TGTGCCACCACAGGGACAGGGGACCGCATGAACACTGAAGCTTTCTTT.

This clonotype showed up many times. The chain is built from TRBV20-1 and TRBJ1-1; D gene ambiguous. The CDR3 is 14 residues long. Looked up from germline, CDR1 is DFQATT and CDR2 is SNEGSKA (reference sequence). The V and J ends lost 0 bases and 2 bases respectively, with 10 bases between them. CDR3: CSARDWVINTEAFF. The CDR3 region has the DNA TGCAGTGCTAGAGATTGGGTCATCAACACTGAAGCTTTCTTT.

This sequence joins TRBV19 and TRBJ2-3; D perhaps matches TRBD2 (7 bases). The V gene lost 1 base and the J gene lost 2 bases, with 13 bases spanning the gap. The CDR3 loop spans 16 amino acids. CDR1 is LNHDA and CDR2 is SQIVND in the germline V gene (reference sequence). DNA for the CDR3: TGTGCCAGTAGTATAGGGGGGCGGGGGACCACAGATACGCAGTATTTT. Protein sequence: CASSIGGRGTTDTQYF.

The chain recombines TRBV24-1 with TRBJ1-5, with D hard to call. CDR3 size: 14 residues. CDR1 KGHDR and CDR2 SFDVKD come from the germline V gene. Trimming removed 6 bases at V and 0 bases at J, with 8 bases between. In DNA form, the CDR3 reads TGTGCCACCAGTCGCGCAGATAGCAATCAGCCCCAGCATTTT. Translated: CATSRADSNQPQHF.

The gene calls are TRBV29-1 and TRBJ1-2, with D tentatively TRBD1 (6 bases). Germline V gene lookup returns CDR1 SQVTM and CDR2 ANQGSEA. Trimming stripped 8 bases from V and 1 base from J, with 14 bases between. The CDR3 extends over 13 amino acids. CDR3 DNA sequence: TGCAGCTTCATGGGGGGCTTTAACTATGGCTACACCTTC. Protein: CSFMGGFNYGYTF.

There are many counts of this clonotype. The V gene is TRBV20-1, the J gene TRBJ2-1, with 8 bases identical to TRBD2. This CDR3 region has 15 residues. CDR1 is DFQATT, CDR2 SNEGSKA, per germline (reference sequence). V was clipped by 2 bases and J by 6 bases; unmatched bases: 9. CDR3 amino acids: CSARSDGRAANEQFF. CDR3 DNA: TGCAGTGCTAGATCGGACGGGAGGGCCGCCAATGAGCAGTTCTTC.

The rearrangement links TRBV19 to TRBJ2-1; 7 bases fit TRBD2. This CDR3 has 16 residues. Germline CDR1 and CDR2: LNHDA and SQIVND (reference sequence). The J segment lost 0 bases and the V segment lost 6 bases, leaving 8 bases of the junction unmatched. Here the CDR3 reads CASSILASSSYNEQFF. The CDR3 DNA reads TGTGCCAGTAGCATACTAGCGAGCTCCTCCTACAATGAGCAGTTCTTC.

The V and J genes are TRBV5-1 and TRBJ2-5, with D maybe TRBD1 (6 bases). CDR1 is SGHRS, CDR2 YFSETQ, per germline. The V end lost 2 bases, the J end lost 2 bases, and 13 bases lay between the germline ends. This CDR3 comprises 15 residues. CDR3 nucleotide sequence: TGCGCCAGCAGCTTACAGGGTTTACAACAAGAGACCCAGTACTTC. It codes for CASSLQGLQQETQYF.

The CDR3 coding sequence is TGCAGCGTTGAAATAGCCGGGACTGGGGCCAACGTCCTGACTTTC. This encodes CSVEIAGTGANVLTF. The chain recombines TRBV29-1 with TRBJ2-6; possible D gene TRBD2, 5 bases. Germline CDR1 SQVTM, CDR2 ANQGSEA. The CDR3 spans 15 residues. Trimming removed 2 bases from V and 2 bases from J, with 10 bases in between.

The chain employs TRBV10-3 and TRBJ2-7, with 10 nucleotides matching TRBD2. Germline values: CDR1 ENHRY, CDR2 SYGVKD. With 9 bases clipped from V and 3 bases from J, the junction kept 5 bases outside the gene matches. The CDR3 is made up of 13 amino acids. The CDR3 here is CAMGTSDYYEQYF. As DNA, the CDR3 is TGTGCCATGGGGACTAGCGACTACTACGAGCAGTACTTC.

The rearrangement uses TRBV20-1 and TRBJ1-3; D perhaps matches TRBD1 (5 bases). Per germline, CDR1 DFQATT and CDR2 SNEGSKA (reference sequence). With 0 bases removed from V and 4 bases from J, the gap between germline ends came to 10 bases. This CDR3 spans 14 amino acids. In DNA, the CDR3 is TGCAGTGCTAGAGAGGGGGTACGAGGAAACACCATATATTTT. Residues: CSAREGVRGNTIYF.

This clonotype has just a few counts. The chain is built from TRBV12-3 or TRBV12-4 and TRBJ1-4; tentatively, D is TRBD1 (5 bases). This CDR3 is built from 15 residues. The V end lost 5 bases, the J end lost 7 bases, and 17 bases lay between the germline ends. The CDR3 nucleotides read TGTGCCAGCAGTCGGGACCATACGAGAGTTGAAAAACTGTTTTTT. Translating it yields CASSRDHTRVEKLFF.

The V call is TRBV19, the J call TRBJ2-7, with 7 bases identical to TRBD2. Looked up from germline, CDR1 is LNHDA and CDR2 is SQIVND (reference sequence). Trimming cost V 6 bases and J 2 bases; bases outside gene matches: 7. The CDR3 contains 14 residues. The CDR3 protein is CASSKFAGAYEQYF. The CDR3 DNA reads TGTGCCAGTAGCAAATTCGCGGGAGCCTACGAGCAGTACTTC.